Listed below are T cell receptor beta chains from one sample, sequenced in a study of T cell responses to AZD1222 COVID-19 vaccine. Data came from immunoSEQ multiplex PCR; TCRdb stores just in-frame clones and leaves some out. The table includes 46,000 or so clones, 60% to 85% detected once. The starting material was peripheral blood, obtained on day 0 of AZD1222 vaccination. The receptors derive from an adult in good health. Each CDR3 is given with its conserved first and last residue. The D gene is left open where the match is weak. Rows may omit the clone size; those that give it use once, few, many or a size class.

V gene: TRBV30; J gene: TRBJ1-1; clone size: .; D gene: .; CDR3 protein: CAWTRDMETEAFF; CDR3 DNA: TGTGCCTGGACGCGGGACATGGAAACTGAAGCTTTCTTT
V gene: TRBV27; J gene: TRBJ1-1; clone size: .; D gene: .; CDR3 protein: CASSWGTLGGTEAFF; CDR3 DNA: TGTGCCAGCAGTTGGGGGACACTTGGGGGAACTGAAGCTTTCTTT
V gene: TRBV3-1/TRBV3-2; J gene: TRBJ1-2; clone size: .; D gene: .; CDR3 protein: CASSQKVGRNYGYTF; CDR3 DNA: TGTGCCAGCAGCCAAAAAGTAGGACGAAACTATGGCTACACCTTC
V gene: TRBV3-1/TRBV3-2; J gene: TRBJ1-5; clone size: once; D gene: TRBD1; CDR3 protein: CASSIGTVDQPQHF; CDR3 DNA: TGTGCCAGCAGCATAGGGACAGTGGATCAGCCCCAGCATTTT
V gene: TRBV7-2; J gene: TRBJ1-2; clone size: .; D gene: .; CDR3 protein: CASSTVGLSGYTF; CDR3 DNA: TGTGCCAGCAGCACGGTGGGACTCTCTGGCTACACCTTC
V gene: TRBV15; J gene: TRBJ1-1; clone size: .; D gene: .; CDR3 protein: CATSRALGLNTEAFF; CDR3 DNA: TGTGCCACCAGCAGAGCTCTCGGGCTGAACACTGAAGCTTTCTTT
V gene: TRBV6-5; J gene: TRBJ1-2; clone size: .; D gene: .; CDR3 protein: CASNGEKDGYTF; CDR3 DNA: TGTGCCAGCAACGGTGAAAAGGATGGCTACACCTTC
V gene: TRBV7-2; J gene: TRBJ2-1; clone size: .; D gene: TRBD1; CDR3 protein: CASSPGTGWVEQFF; CDR3 DNA: TGTGCCAGCAGCCCTGGGACAGGGTGGGTTGAGCAGTTCTTC
V gene: TRBV6-5; J gene: TRBJ1-6; clone size: .; D gene: TRBD1; CDR3 protein: CASTGGLNSPLHF; CDR3 DNA: TGTGCCAGCACAGGGGGATTAAATTCACCCCTCCACTTT
V gene: TRBV28; J gene: TRBJ2-1; clone size: few; D gene: TRBD2; CDR3 protein: CASSSPKLAGGRFYNEQFF; CDR3 DNA: TGTGCCAGCAGTTCACCCAAACTAGCGGGGGGGAGATTCTACAATGAGCAGTTCTTC
V gene: TRBV24-1; J gene: TRBJ2-6; clone size: few; D gene: .; CDR3 protein: CATSGAAGANVLTF; CDR3 DNA: TGTGCCACCAGTGGGGCAGCGGGGGCCAACGTCCTGACTTTC
V gene: TRBV28; J gene: TRBJ1-2; clone size: once; D gene: .; CDR3 protein: CASSSPRGYGYTF; CDR3 DNA: TGTGCCAGCAGCTCCCCGCGGGGCTATGGCTACACCTTC
V gene: TRBV19; J gene: TRBJ1-1; clone size: .; D gene: .; CDR3 protein: CASSMRVTEAFF; CDR3 DNA: TGTGCCAGTAGTATGAGAGTAACTGAAGCTTTCTTT
V gene: TRBV5-1; J gene: TRBJ2-3; clone size: .; D gene: TRBD1; CDR3 protein: CASSLDRVGVDTQYF; CDR3 DNA: TGCGCCAGCAGCTTAGACAGGGTGGGAGTTGATACGCAGTATTTT
V gene: TRBV28; J gene: TRBJ1-4; clone size: .; D gene: .; CDR3 protein: CASSLVGYGNEKLFF; CDR3 DNA: TGTGCCAGCAGTTTAGTAGGGTACGGGAATGAAAAACTGTTTTTT
V gene: TRBV7-9; J gene: TRBJ1-1; clone size: .; D gene: .; CDR3 protein: CASSSKLNTEAFF; CDR3 DNA: TGTGCCAGCAGCTCCAAGTTGAACACTGAAGCTTTCTTT
V gene: TRBV5-1; J gene: TRBJ2-1; clone size: .; D gene: TRBD2; CDR3 protein: CASKGNADSGAYNEQFF; CDR3 DNA: TGCGCCAGCAAAGGAAACGCGGATAGCGGGGCTTACAATGAGCAGTTCTTC
V gene: TRBV2; J gene: TRBJ1-1; clone size: once; D gene: .; CDR3 protein: CASSTMGTEAFF; CDR3 DNA: TGTGCCAGCAGTACTATGGGAACTGAAGCTTTCTTT
V gene: TRBV4-2; J gene: TRBJ1-5; clone size: .; D gene: TRBD1; CDR3 protein: CASSQEGQRSHSNQPQHF; CDR3 DNA: TGTGCCAGCAGCCAAGAGGGACAGCGATCTCATAGCAATCAGCCCCAGCATTTT
V gene: TRBV15; J gene: TRBJ2-2; clone size: .; D gene: .; CDR3 protein: CATSRDPPGLPGELFF; CDR3 DNA: TGTGCCACCAGCAGAGATCCCCCCGGACTTCCAGGGGAGCTGTTTTTT
V gene: TRBV6-5; J gene: TRBJ1-3; clone size: .; D gene: TRBD1; CDR3 protein: CASSSNRGQGGNTIYF; CDR3 DNA: TGTGCCAGCAGTTCGAACAGGGGCCAGGGAGGAAACACCATATATTTT
V gene: TRBV20-1; J gene: TRBJ2-1; clone size: .; D gene: .; CDR3 protein: CSANRDNEQFF; CDR3 DNA: TGCAGTGCTAACAGGGACAATGAGCAGTTCTTC
V gene: TRBV5-1; J gene: TRBJ1-1; clone size: .; D gene: .; CDR3 protein: CASSLVTGINTEAFF; CDR3 DNA: TGCGCCAGCAGCTTGGTTACGGGTATAAACACTGAAGCTTTCTTT
V gene: TRBV11-2; J gene: TRBJ2-6; clone size: .; D gene: .; CDR3 protein: CASSLNVGGANVLTF; CDR3 DNA: TGTGCCAGCAGCTTAAACGTAGGGGGGGCCAACGTCCTGACTTTC
V gene: TRBV6-5; J gene: TRBJ2-3; clone size: .; D gene: .; CDR3 protein: CASSALGGPGTQYF; CDR3 DNA: TGTGCCAGCAGCGCTTTAGGGGGTCCGGGGACGCAGTATTTT
V gene: TRBV10-3; J gene: TRBJ2-7; clone size: .; D gene: TRBD1; CDR3 protein: CAISESQGAYEQYF; CDR3 DNA: TGTGCCATCAGTGAGTCACAGGGGGCCTACGAGCAGTACTTC
V gene: TRBV4-1; J gene: TRBJ2-5; clone size: .; D gene: TRBD1; CDR3 protein: CASSQTTSGTGEQETQYF; CDR3 DNA: TGCGCCAGCAGCCAAACAACATCCGGGACAGGGGAACAAGAGACCCAGTACTTC
V gene: TRBV5-1; J gene: TRBJ2-6; clone size: .; D gene: .; CDR3 protein: CASSLGYRESSGANVLTF; CDR3 DNA: TGCGCCAGCAGCTTGGGCTACAGGGAGAGCTCTGGGGCCAACGTCCTGACTTTC
V gene: TRBV27; J gene: TRBJ2-5; clone size: .; D gene: TRBD2; CDR3 protein: CATGTRPETQYF; CDR3 DNA: TGTGCCACCGGGACTAGACCTGAGACCCAGTACTTC
V gene: TRBV5-1; J gene: TRBJ1-1; clone size: .; D gene: TRBD1; CDR3 protein: CASNVGTGGSTEAFF; CDR3 DNA: TGCGCCAGCAATGTGGGGACAGGGGGGAGCACTGAAGCTTTCTTT
V gene: TRBV7-9; J gene: TRBJ1-1; clone size: .; D gene: .; CDR3 protein: CASSLEIGTEAFF; CDR3 DNA: TGTGCCAGCAGCTTAGAGATCGGGACTGAAGCTTTCTTT
V gene: TRBV6-5; J gene: TRBJ1-4; clone size: .; D gene: TRBD1; CDR3 protein: CASSLTGRNEKLFF; CDR3 DNA: TGTGCCAGCAGCCTGACAGGGAGAAATGAAAAACTGTTTTTT
V gene: TRBV3-1/TRBV3-2; J gene: TRBJ2-5; clone size: .; D gene: TRBD2; CDR3 protein: CASSQDGLAGETQYF; CDR3 DNA: TGTGCCAGCAGCCAAGATGGGCTAGCGGGGGAGACCCAGTACTTC
V gene: TRBV19; J gene: TRBJ1-5; clone size: .; D gene: .; CDR3 protein: CASRGPLRNQPQHF; CDR3 DNA: TGTGCCAGTAGGGGGCCGCTCCGGAATCAGCCCCAGCATTTT
V gene: TRBV28; J gene: TRBJ1-6; clone size: .; D gene: .; CDR3 protein: CASSPGNRASPLHF; CDR3 DNA: TGTGCCAGCAGTCCCGGAAACAGGGCATCACCCCTCCACTTT
V gene: TRBV18; J gene: TRBJ1-1; clone size: .; D gene: .; CDR3 protein: CASSPSTQGDTEAFF; CDR3 DNA: TGTGCCAGCTCACCATCCACCCAGGGCGACACTGAAGCTTTCTTT
V gene: TRBV15; J gene: TRBJ2-7; clone size: .; D gene: .; CDR3 protein: CATSRGGTSYEQYF; CDR3 DNA: TGTGCCACCAGCAGAGGGGGGACCAGCTACGAGCAGTACTTC
V gene: TRBV7-2; J gene: TRBJ1-1; clone size: .; D gene: .; CDR3 protein: CASSSGNGEAFF; CDR3 DNA: TGTGCCAGCAGCTCCGGAAACGGTGAAGCTTTCTTT
V gene: TRBV5-5; J gene: TRBJ1-1; clone size: few; D gene: .; CDR3 protein: CASSVDLYTEAFF; CDR3 DNA: TGTGCCAGCAGCGTGGACCTTTACACTGAAGCTTTCTTT
V gene: TRBV24-1; J gene: TRBJ1-5; clone size: once; D gene: TRBD1; CDR3 protein: CATSTGGRNNQPQHF; CDR3 DNA: TGTGCCACCAGTACAGGGGGCCGCAACAATCAGCCCCAGCATTTT
V gene: TRBV6-1; J gene: TRBJ1-6; clone size: .; D gene: .; CDR3 protein: CASSQALSPLHF; CDR3 DNA: TGTGCCAGTAGTCAAGCGCTTTCACCCCTCCACTTT
V gene: TRBV30; J gene: TRBJ1-4; clone size: .; D gene: .; CDR3 protein: CAWSGGTSGLFF; CDR3 DNA: TGTGCCTGGAGTGGGGGGACAAGTGGACTGTTTTTT
V gene: TRBV11-3; J gene: TRBJ2-5; clone size: .; D gene: .; CDR3 protein: CASSSDVETQYF; CDR3 DNA: TGTGCCAGCAGCTCCGACGTGGAGACCCAGTACTTC
V gene: TRBV28; J gene: TRBJ1-6; clone size: .; D gene: .; CDR3 protein: CASSLGSGYRSPLHF; CDR3 DNA: TGTGCCAGCAGTTTAGGTTCGGGGTACAGGTCACCCCTCCACTTT
V gene: TRBV12-3/TRBV12-4; J gene: TRBJ1-1; clone size: .; D gene: .; CDR3 protein: CASSRALNTEAFF; CDR3 DNA: TGTGCCAGCAGCAGGGCCTTGAACACTGAAGCTTTCTTT
V gene: TRBV4-1; J gene: TRBJ1-3; clone size: .; D gene: .; CDR3 protein: CASSQGHTSGNTIYF; CDR3 DNA: TGCGCCAGCAGCCAGGGCCACACCTCTGGAAACACCATATATTTT
V gene: TRBV11-3; J gene: TRBJ2-5; clone size: .; D gene: TRBD2; CDR3 protein: CASSAGLAGGQETQYF; CDR3 DNA: TGTGCCAGCAGCGCCGGACTAGCGGGGGGTCAAGAGACCCAGTACTTC
V gene: TRBV28; J gene: TRBJ1-2; clone size: .; D gene: .; CDR3 protein: CASSFSGPGGDYGYTF; CDR3 DNA: TGTGCCAGCAGTTTCTCGGGACCCGGTGGGGACTATGGCTACACCTTC
V gene: TRBV9; J gene: TRBJ1-1; clone size: .; D gene: TRBD1; CDR3 protein: CASSVGGDRGTEAFF; CDR3 DNA: TGTGCCAGCAGCGTAGGAGGTGACAGGGGGACTGAAGCTTTCTTT
V gene: TRBV19; J gene: TRBJ2-3; clone size: once; D gene: .; CDR3 protein: CASMSWASTDTQYF; CDR3 DNA: TGTGCCAGTATGAGCTGGGCTAGCACAGATACGCAGTATTTT